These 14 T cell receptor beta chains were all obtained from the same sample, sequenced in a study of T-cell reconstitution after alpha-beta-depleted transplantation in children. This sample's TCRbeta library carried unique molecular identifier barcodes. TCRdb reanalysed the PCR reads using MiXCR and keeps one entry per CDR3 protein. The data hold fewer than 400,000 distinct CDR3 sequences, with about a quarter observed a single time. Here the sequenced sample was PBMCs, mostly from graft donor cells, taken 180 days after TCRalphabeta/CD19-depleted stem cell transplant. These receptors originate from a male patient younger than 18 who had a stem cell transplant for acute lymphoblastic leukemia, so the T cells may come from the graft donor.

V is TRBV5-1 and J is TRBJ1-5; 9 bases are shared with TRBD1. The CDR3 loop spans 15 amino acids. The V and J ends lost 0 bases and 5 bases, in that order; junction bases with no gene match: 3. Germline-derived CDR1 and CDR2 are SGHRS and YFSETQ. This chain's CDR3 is CASSLDRGLDQPQHF. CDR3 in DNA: TGCGCCAGCAGCTTGGACAGGGGGCTTGATCAGCCCCAGCATTTT.

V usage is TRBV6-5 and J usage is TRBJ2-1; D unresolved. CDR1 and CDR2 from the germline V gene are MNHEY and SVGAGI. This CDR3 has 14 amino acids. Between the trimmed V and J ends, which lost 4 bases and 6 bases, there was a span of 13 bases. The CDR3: CASSWGRFGNEQFF. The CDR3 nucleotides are TGTGCCAGCAGTTGGGGTAGGTTCGGCAATGAGCAGTTCTTC.

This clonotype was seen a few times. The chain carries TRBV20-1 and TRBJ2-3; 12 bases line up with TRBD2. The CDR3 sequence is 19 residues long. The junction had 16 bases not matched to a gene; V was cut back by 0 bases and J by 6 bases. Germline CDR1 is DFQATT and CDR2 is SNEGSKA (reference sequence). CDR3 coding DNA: TGCAGTGCTAGAGATCAACCCCGCTTACTAGCGGGAGGATCCGATACGCAGTATTTT. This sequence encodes CSARDQPRLLAGGSDTQYF.

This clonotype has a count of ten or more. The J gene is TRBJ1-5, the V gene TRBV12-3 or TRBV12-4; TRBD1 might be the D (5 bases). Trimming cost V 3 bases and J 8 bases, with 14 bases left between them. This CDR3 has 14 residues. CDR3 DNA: TGTGCCAGCAGTTTGGGGCAGGGAGGTAAGCCCCAGCATTTT. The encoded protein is CASSLGQGGKPQHF.

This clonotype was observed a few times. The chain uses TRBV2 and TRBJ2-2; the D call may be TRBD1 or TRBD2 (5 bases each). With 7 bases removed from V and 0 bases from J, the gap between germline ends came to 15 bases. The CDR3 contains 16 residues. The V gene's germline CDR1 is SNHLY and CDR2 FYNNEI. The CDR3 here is CASIWGPESNTGELFF. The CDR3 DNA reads TGTGCCAGCATATGGGGACCCGAATCGAACACCGGGGAGCTGTTTTTT.

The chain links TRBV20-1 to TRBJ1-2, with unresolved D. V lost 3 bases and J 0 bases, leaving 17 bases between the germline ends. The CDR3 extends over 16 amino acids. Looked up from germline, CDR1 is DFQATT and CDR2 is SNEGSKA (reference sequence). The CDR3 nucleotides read TGCAGTGCTAGTATAGGACTGATGTACGCTAACTATGGCTACACCTTC. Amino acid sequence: CSASIGLMYANYGYTF.

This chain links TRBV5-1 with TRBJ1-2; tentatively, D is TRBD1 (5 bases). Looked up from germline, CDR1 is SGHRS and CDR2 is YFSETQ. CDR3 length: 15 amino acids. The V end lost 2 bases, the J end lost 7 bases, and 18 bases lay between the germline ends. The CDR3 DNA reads TGCGCCAGCAGCTTCCTAGCCGGGACTCCGGGTGGCTACACCTTC. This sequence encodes CASSFLAGTPGGYTF.

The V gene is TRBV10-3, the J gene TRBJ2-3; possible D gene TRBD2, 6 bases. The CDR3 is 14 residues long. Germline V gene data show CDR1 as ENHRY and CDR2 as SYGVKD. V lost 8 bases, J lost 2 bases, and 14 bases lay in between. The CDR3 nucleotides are TGTGCCATCTCGAAGGGAGGAGACACAGATACGCAGTATTTT. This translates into CAISKGGDTDTQYF.

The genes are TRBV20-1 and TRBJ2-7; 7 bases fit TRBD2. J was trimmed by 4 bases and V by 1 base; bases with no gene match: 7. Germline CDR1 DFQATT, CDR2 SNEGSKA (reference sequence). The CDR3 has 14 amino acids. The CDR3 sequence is CSARARTSQYEQYF. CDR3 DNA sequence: TGCAGTGCTAGAGCCCGGACTAGTCAGTACGAGCAGTACTTC.

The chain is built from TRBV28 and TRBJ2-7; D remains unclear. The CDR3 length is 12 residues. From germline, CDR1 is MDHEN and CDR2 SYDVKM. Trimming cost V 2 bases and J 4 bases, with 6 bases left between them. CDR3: CASSLMFYEQYF. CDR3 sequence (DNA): TGTGCCAGCAGTTTAATGTTTTACGAGCAGTACTTC.

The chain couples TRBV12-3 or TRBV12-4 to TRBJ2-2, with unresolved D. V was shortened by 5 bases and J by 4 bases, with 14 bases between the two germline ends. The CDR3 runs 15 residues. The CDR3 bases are TGTGCCAGCAGTGCCCTCCTTCGGGCCACCGGGGAGCTGTTTTTT. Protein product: CASSALLRATGELFF.

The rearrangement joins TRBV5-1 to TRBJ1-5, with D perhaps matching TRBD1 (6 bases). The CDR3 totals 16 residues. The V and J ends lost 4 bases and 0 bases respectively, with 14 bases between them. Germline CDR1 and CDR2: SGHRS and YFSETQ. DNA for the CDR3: TGCGCCAGCAGCAGTCAGGGGCCCCCTAGCAATCAGCCCCAGCATTTT. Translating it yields CASSSQGPPSNQPQHF.

The CDR3 loop reads CASSLGASRNEQFF. The CDR3, as DNA: TGTGCCAGCAGCTTAGGCGCTAGCCGCAATGAGCAGTTCTTC. The chain links TRBV7-9 to TRBJ2-1; D may be TRBD2 (5 bases). The V gene's germline CDR1 is SEHNR and CDR2 FQNEAQ (reference sequence). The CDR3 spans 14 residues. The V and J ends lost 1 base and 6 bases respectively, with 10 bases between them.

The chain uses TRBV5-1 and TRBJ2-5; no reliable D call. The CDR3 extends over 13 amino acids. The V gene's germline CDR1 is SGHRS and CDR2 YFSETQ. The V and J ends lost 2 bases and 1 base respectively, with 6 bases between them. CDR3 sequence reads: CASSLRPQETQYF. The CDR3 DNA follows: TGCGCCAGCAGCTTAAGGCCCCAAGAGACCCAGTACTTC.